This entry concerns a single T cell receptor (beta chain). Its antigen is as yet unknown. V lost 7 bases to trimming and J lost 4 bases, with 7 bases between them. The CDR3 is 11 residues long. Per the germline V gene, CDR1 is SEHNR and CDR2 is FQNEAQ (reference sequence). The data derive from a study of shared clonotypes between healthy human individuals. Study-level background: Donors consisted of a couple of women and a few men between 18 and 49. Study-wide findings and caveats: Generally, naive subsets came out with larger estimated richness than memory subsets. Sampling covered nothing but blood. Tissue TCR repertoires likely differ from those found in blood.

The DNA input per sorted-subset replicate PCR was 200 ng, corresponding to roughly 31,000 T cell genomes. Profiled with immunoSEQ multiplex PCR; TCRdb holds only in-frame clones, not every one. Here the sample spans around 550,000 clones, 90% to 97% being singletons. The rearrangement joins TRBV7-9 to TRBJ2-5, with D unclear. The receptor was derived from a woman in her thirties in good health. The specimen sequenced was naive CD4+ T cells sorted from blood. The subset was: CD45RA+ positively selected. This CDR3 reads CASTKSETQYF. The CDR3 coding sequence is TGTGCCAGCACGAAGTCAGAGACCCAGTACTTC.